This passage covers 32 T cell receptor beta chains from one sample sequenced in a study of T-cell memory formation after mild COVID-19. TCRdb used MiXCR to reprocess the 5' RACE reads, holding one entry per CDR3 protein. The sample has some 440,000 distinct CDR3 sequences, roughly 25% seen once. Sequencing input: PBMCs or a T cell subset sorted from them (not recorded which). These receptors came from an adult woman who had mild COVID-19 (a few samples of this study predate the infection). Cell type and time point are not known.

The chain combines TRBV6-5 with TRBJ2-5, with no clear D. Germline V lookup: CDR1 MNHEY, CDR2 SVGAGI. V was pared by 0 bases and J by 4 bases, with 12 bases between. This CDR3 is built from 15 residues. The CDR3 here is CASSYSPNPRETQYF. The CDR3 region has the DNA TGTGCCAGCAGTTACTCACCTAATCCTCGAGAGACCCAGTACTTC.

The rearrangement uses TRBV20-1 and TRBJ2-7; D possibly corresponds to TRBD2 (6 bases). V dropped 4 bases and J dropped 2 bases, with 18 bases sitting between them. This CDR3 comprises 15 residues. CDR1 is DFQATT and CDR2 is SNEGSKA in the germline V gene (reference sequence). The CDR3 coding sequence is TGCAGTGCTATAGTAGGTGGGGGGAACCCCTACGAGCAGTACTTC. Translation gives CSAIVGGGNPYEQYF.

The chain joins TRBV5-1 to TRBJ1-2; D may be TRBD1 (6 bases). Germline-derived CDR1 and CDR2 are SGHRS and YFSETQ. The CDR3 is made up of 13 amino acids. V lost 4 bases, J lost 8 bases, and 15 bases lay in between. CDR3: CASSPTQGRGYTF. The CDR3 DNA reads TGCGCCAGCAGCCCCACGCAGGGGCGCGGCTACACCTTC.

This clonotype was observed a few times. The CDR3 reads CASSYATGGDEQYF. For the CDR3, the DNA is TGTGCCAGCAGTTACGCGACAGGGGGCGACGAGCAGTACTTC. The chain uses TRBV6-5 and TRBJ2-7; 10 bases align to TRBD1. Germline CDR1 is MNHEY and CDR2 is SVGAGI. Germline trimming cut 2 bases from V and 5 bases from J; bases unmatched to any gene: 3. The CDR3 covers 14 residues.

The gene calls are TRBV7-9 and TRBJ1-2; no reliable D call. Germline V lookup: CDR1 SEHNR, CDR2 FQNEAQ (reference sequence). The CDR3 covers 12 residues. Trimming removed 4 bases at V and 8 bases at J, with 11 bases between. CDR3 sequence reads: CASSSYSEGYTF. The CDR3, as DNA: TGTGCCAGCAGCTCCTACTCGGAGGGCTACACCTTC.

The chain combines TRBV29-1 with TRBJ2-3; D might be TRBD2 (6 bases). Trimming pared 5 bases from V and 3 bases from J, leaving 18 bases between. CDR3 length: 15 residues. CDR1 and CDR2 (germline): SQVTM, ANQGSEA. The CDR3 nucleotides read TGCAGCGTTCCAAAAGGGAAGGAGGGTACAGATACGCAGTATTTT. It codes for CSVPKGKEGTDTQYF.

On this clonotype: Mismatch with germline at one junction end may stem from a read error. V usage is TRBV2 and J usage is TRBJ2-1; D might be TRBD1 or TRBD2, each matching 5 bases. Germline CDR1 and CDR2: SNHLY and FYNNEI. The CDR3 has 12 amino acids. The CDR3: CASSESQPRGVF. The CDR3 nucleotides read TGTGCCAGCAGTGAGTCCCAGCCCCGAGGGGTCTTC.

The rearrangement links TRBV6-1 to TRBJ2-7, with D hard to call. The V and J ends lost 0 bases and 9 bases respectively, with 3 bases between them. The CDR3 totals 10 residues. The germline CDR1 and CDR2 sequences are MNHNS and SASEGT. The CDR3 DNA sequence: TGTGCCAGCAGTGAAGCGGGGCAGTACTTC. This gives the protein CASSEAGQYF.

This clonotype was observed a few times. The germline gene is not matched at one end of the junction; a read error may be the cause. This sequence joins TRBV18 and TRBJ2-7, with a tentative D call TRBD2 (7 bases). Looked up from germline, CDR1 is KGHSH and CDR2 is LQKENI. The CDR3 is made up of 17 amino acids. The DNA of the CDR3 is TGTGCCAGCTCACCAGTGGGGGGCGGGGGCGCTTACAGCGAGCAGAACTTC. The encoded protein is CASSPVGGGGAYSEQNF.

This clonotype has just a few counts. The J gene is TRBJ1-1, the V gene TRBV9; a weak D match, TRBD1 (5 bases). The CDR3 is 15 amino acids. Germline loops: CDR1 SGDLS, CDR2 YYNGEE. Trimming removed 0 bases from V and 4 bases from J, with 13 bases in between. The CDR3 loop is CASSVADSGSTEAFF. The CDR3 DNA reads as TGTGCCAGCAGCGTAGCTGATTCAGGGAGCACTGAAGCTTTCTTT. Complete variable domain (other parts from reference TRBV9 and TRBJ1-1): DSGVTQTPKHLITATGQRVTLRCSPRSGDLSVYWYQQSLDQGLQFLIQYYNGEERAKGNILERFSAQQFPDLHSELNLSSLELGDSALYFCASSVADSGSTEAFFGQGTRLTVV.

The chain links TRBV12-3 or TRBV12-4 to TRBJ2-2; no clear D gene. The CDR3 is made up of 13 amino acids. Trimming pared 6 bases from V and 1 base from J, leaving 6 bases between. The CDR3 nucleotides are TGTGCCAGCAGACAACAGAACACCGGGGAGCTGTTTTTT. As protein: CASRQQNTGELFF.

V gene TRBV13 combines with J gene TRBJ2-7, with 11 bases fitting TRBD2. CDR1 is PRHDT and CDR2 is FYEKMQ in the germline V gene (reference sequence). V shed 6 bases and J 3 bases; nucleotides not matched to a gene: 4. The CDR3 is made up of 14 amino acids. The CDR3 DNA sequence: TGTGCCAGCAGACTAGCGGGAGATCACTACGAGCAGTACTTC. Encoded protein: CASRLAGDHYEQYF.

This clonotype occurred a few times. J is TRBJ2-1 and V is TRBV12-3 or TRBV12-4, with TRBD1 matching over 7 bases. There are 14 residues in the CDR3. V shed 10 bases and J 4 bases; nucleotides not matched to a gene: 10. Written as DNA, the CDR3 is TGTGCCACCAAGGGGGCAGTACTATACAATGAGCAGTTCTTC. Its translation is CATKGAVLYNEQFF.

V usage is TRBV7-2 and J usage is TRBJ1-2; 8 bases are a match to TRBD1. V shed 4 bases, J shed 7 bases, and the junction held 5 bases outside the gene matches. Germline V gene data show CDR1 as SGHTA and CDR2 as FQGNSA. This CDR3 region has 13 residues. CDR3 loop: CASSSRGRSGYTF. CDR3 sequence (DNA): TGTGCCAGCAGCTCCAGGGGGCGAAGTGGCTACACCTTC.

V usage is TRBV7-9 and J usage is TRBJ1-1; a weak D match, TRBD1 (6 bases). Trimming left V 8 bases short and J 5 bases short, with 18 bases between. The CDR3 loop spans 14 amino acids. Germline CDR1 SEHNR, CDR2 FQNEAQ (reference sequence). The DNA of the CDR3 is TGTGCCAGCGATGGACAGCCCAGAGGGACTGAAGCTTTCTTT. Encoded protein: CASDGQPRGTEAFF.

In its sample, this clonotype was seen a few times. The CDR3 region is CASSYARGGLETQYF. The CDR3, as DNA: TGTGCCAGCAGTTACGCGCGGGGGGGCCTGGAGACCCAGTACTTC. The chain has TRBV6-6 and TRBJ2-5; 9 bases line up with TRBD2. Germline V gene data show CDR1 as MNHNY and CDR2 as SVGAGI (reference sequence). The V and J ends lost 2 bases and 5 bases, in that order; junction bases with no gene match: 6. CDR3 length: 15 amino acids.

This clonotype has ten or more counts. The chain couples TRBV12-3 or TRBV12-4 to TRBJ2-5; D is perhaps TRBD1 or TRBD2 (5 bases each). CDR3 length equals 13 residues. The V end lost 1 base, the J end lost 4 bases, and 7 bases lay between the germline ends. The CDR3 loop is CASSLERGETQYF. The CDR3 DNA reads TGTGCCAGCAGTTTAGAGAGGGGAGAGACCCAGTACTTC.

This clonotype occurred a few times. V usage is TRBV7-9 and J usage is TRBJ2-7, with a tentative D call TRBD1 (6 bases). Trimming removed 1 base from V and 5 bases from J, with 12 bases in between. Germline CDR1 reads SEHNR; CDR2 reads FQNEAQ (reference sequence). This CDR3 is 14 amino acids long. Here the CDR3 DNA reads TGTGCCAGCAGCTTAGTACAGGGTGTACACGAGCAGTACTTC. This gives the protein CASSLVQGVHEQYF. Based on the CDR3 plus reference TRBV7-9 and TRBJ2-7, the full variable domain is DTGVSQNPRHKITKRGQNVTFRCDPISEHNRLYWYRQTLGQGPEFLTYFQNEAQLEKSRLLSDRFSAERPKGSFSTLEIQRTEQGDSAMYLCASSLVQGVHEQYFGPGTRLTVT.

This clonotype was seen a handful of times. CDR3 region: CASRKAMGQGDEKLFF. CDR3 in DNA: TGTGCCAGCAGGAAAGCTATGGGACAGGGGGATGAAAAACTGTTTTTT. This chain links TRBV11-2 with TRBJ1-4, with 11 bases identical to TRBD1. V lost 6 bases to trimming and J lost 6 bases; unmatched junction nucleotides: 9. This CDR3 contains 16 residues. CDR1 is SGHAT and CDR2 is FQNNGV in the germline V gene.

This clonotype occurred a few times. The gene calls are TRBV27 and TRBJ2-5; D gene ambiguous. Germline V gene sequence: CDR1 MNHEY, CDR2 SMNVEV (reference sequence). Trimming shortened V by 6 bases and J by 5 bases, and 13 bases separated the two germline ends. The CDR3 extends over 13 amino acids. The CDR3 DNA reads TGTGCCAGCAGCCTCAGGTTCGGGGAGACCCAGTACTTC. The encoded protein is CASSLRFGETQYF.

Ten or more counts support this clonotype. The J gene is TRBJ2-5, the V gene TRBV4-2; TRBD1 matches at 8 bases. The germline V gene has CDR1 LGHNA and CDR2 YNFKEQ. The J segment lost 3 bases and the V segment lost 3 bases, leaving 6 bases of the junction unmatched. The CDR3 spans 15 residues. CDR3 in amino acids: CASSHDDRGKETQYF. CDR3 nucleotides: TGTGCCAGCAGCCACGATGACAGGGGCAAAGAGACCCAGTACTTC.

This clonotype was counted at least ten times. The V call is TRBV6-4, the J call TRBJ2-3; D possibly corresponds to TRBD2 (7 bases). V was cut by 0 bases and J by 3 bases, with 13 bases left in between. The CDR3 totals 16 residues. Germline CDR1 reads MRHNA; CDR2 reads SNTAGT. This chain's CDR3 is CASSDSKGGPTDTQYF. CDR3 DNA sequence: TGTGCCAGCAGTGACTCGAAGGGGGGGCCAACAGATACGCAGTATTTT.

The sample holds a few counts of this clonotype. This rearrangement joins TRBV7-3 to TRBJ2-3; TRBD2 agrees at 15 bases. The V and J ends lost 4 bases and 5 bases, in that order; junction bases with no gene match: 4. The germline gives CDR1 SGHTA, CDR2 FQGTGA. The CDR3 sequence is 16 residues long. The CDR3 bases are TGTGCCAGCAGCTCAGGACTAGCGGGGGGGCAAGATACGCAGTATTTT. This codes for CASSSGLAGGQDTQYF.

This clonotype turned up a few times. The rearrangement links TRBV10-2 to TRBJ1-5; TRBD1 matches 10 bases. The germline V gene encodes CDR1 WSHSY and CDR2 SAAADI. V shed 2 bases, J shed 6 bases, and the junction held 7 bases outside the gene matches. This CDR3 comprises 16 residues. CDR3 in amino acids: CASSEPGTGVGQPQHF. The CDR3 bases are TGCGCCAGCAGTGAGCCCGGGACAGGGGTTGGTCAGCCCCAGCATTTT.

This clonotype was observed a few times. The chain carries TRBV5-1 and TRBJ2-7; either TRBD1 or TRBD2 may fit D (6 bases each). CDR3 size: 15 residues. V lost 1 base to trimming and J lost 2 bases, with 13 bases between them. Germline assignment: CDR1 SGHRS and CDR2 YFSETQ. CDR3 sequence (DNA): TGCGCCAGCAGCTTGTCGGGGGCGAAAGCCTACGAGCAGTACTTC. Translation: CASSLSGAKAYEQYF.

The rearrangement joins TRBV6-1 to TRBJ1-5, with D uncertain. The CDR3 sequence is 11 residues long. CDR1 and CDR2 from the germline V gene are MNHNS and SASEGT. V lost 3 bases to trimming and J lost 7 bases, with 4 bases between them. The CDR3 is CASSDPQPQHF. CDR3 nucleotide sequence: TGTGCCAGCAGTGACCCCCAGCCCCAGCATTTT.

This clonotype has a handful of counts. The chain carries TRBV5-4 and TRBJ2-1; tentatively, D is TRBD2 (6 bases). The CDR3 covers 14 residues. Germline loops: CDR1 SGHNT, CDR2 YYREEE (reference sequence). The V end was cut by 3 bases, the J end by 7 bases, with 14 bases between. The CDR3 nucleotides are TGTGCCAGCAGCTGGGGAGGCCGGAGGAATGAGCAGTTCTTC. Protein: CASSWGGRRNEQFF.

This clonotype occurred a few times. The rearrangement uses TRBV5-5 and TRBJ2-1; 11 bases line up with TRBD2. This CDR3 has 16 residues. V lost 5 bases and J lost 5; bases outside the gene matches: 9. Per germline, CDR1 SGHKS and CDR2 YYEKEE (reference sequence). The CDR3 DNA reads TGTGCCAGCAGTGATCCGGGACTAGCGGCCCACAATGAGCAGTTCTTC. It encodes CASSDPGLAAHNEQFF. The full variable domain, rest sourced from reference TRBV5-5 and TRBJ2-1, is DAGVTQSPTHLIKTRGQQVTLRCSPISGHKSVSWYQQVLGQGPQFIFQYYEKEERGRGNFPDRFSARQFPNYSSELNVNALLLGDSALYLCASSDPGLAAHNEQFFGPGTRLTVL.

This clonotype was seen just once. The V and J genes are TRBV25-1 and TRBJ1-2; D unclear. V lost 6 bases and J 6 bases, leaving 11 bases between the germline ends. The germline CDR1 and CDR2 sequences are MGHDK and SYGVNS. CDR3 length: 12 amino acids. CDR3 protein: CASRDGSDGYTF. CDR3 in DNA: TGTGCCAGCAGGGACGGGTCGGATGGCTACACCTTC.

The chain joins TRBV12-3 or TRBV12-4 to TRBJ2-1; tentatively, D is TRBD1 or TRBD2 (5 bases each). The V gene lost 3 bases and the J gene lost 2 bases, with 11 bases spanning the gap. This CDR3 spans 15 amino acids. The CDR3 protein is CASSLYGAAYNEQFF. DNA for the CDR3: TGTGCCAGCAGTTTGTACGGGGCCGCCTACAATGAGCAGTTCTTC.

This clonotype occurred many times. V is TRBV3-1 and J is TRBJ2-1, with D unclear. The ends were cut back, 7 bases at V and 6 bases at J, with 7 bases in the middle. Germline V CDR1 and CDR2: LGHDT, YNNKEL (reference sequence). The CDR3 has 11 residues. Here the CDR3 reads CASTRGNEQFF. The DNA of the CDR3 is TGTGCCAGCACGCGAGGCAATGAGCAGTTCTTC.

The chain carries TRBV5-1 and TRBJ2-7; D tentatively fits TRBD1 or TRBD2 (6 bases each). The germline V gene has CDR1 SGHRS and CDR2 YFSETQ. V lost 0 bases to trimming and J lost 0 bases, with 10 bases between them. CDR3 length: 15 amino acids. DNA of the CDR3: TGCGCCAGCAGCTTGGACGGGGGCGGCTCCTACGAGCAGTACTTC. Amino acids: CASSLDGGGSYEQYF.